This T cell receptor (beta chain) came from a study of shared clonotypes between healthy human individuals. About the study: CD4 naive and CD4 memory each took three plates per donor, while CD8 naive took two and CD8 memory one. Study findings and constraints: Sharing across four donors was highest in naive CD4 (approximately 5%) and lowest in memory CD8 (approximately 0.4%). Among non-shared clonotypes, generation probabilities were lower than among those shared by all four donors. Naive subsets generally had larger estimated richness than memory subsets.

Profiling relied on immunoSEQ multiplex PCR, and the TCRdb table lists in-frame clones only, not all of them. The sample yields roughly 1,000,000 clones, more than 75% seen once. CDR3 length equals 15 residues. The V gene's germline CDR1 is SGHAT and CDR2 FQNNGV. V lost 0 bases to trimming and J lost 4 bases, with 12 bases between them. With respect to this clone: Its target is unknown.

Material: memory CD4+ T cells from PBMCs. Subset specified: CD45RA-negative fraction. This chain links TRBV11-2 with TRBJ1-1; D ambiguous. The receptor was isolated from a young man in good health. Some clones in this sample may be carry-over from other donors' samples. The CDR3 sequence is CASSLDGWYGTEAFF. CDR3 bases: TGTGCCAGCAGCTTAGATGGGTGGTACGGCACTGAAGCTTTCTTT.